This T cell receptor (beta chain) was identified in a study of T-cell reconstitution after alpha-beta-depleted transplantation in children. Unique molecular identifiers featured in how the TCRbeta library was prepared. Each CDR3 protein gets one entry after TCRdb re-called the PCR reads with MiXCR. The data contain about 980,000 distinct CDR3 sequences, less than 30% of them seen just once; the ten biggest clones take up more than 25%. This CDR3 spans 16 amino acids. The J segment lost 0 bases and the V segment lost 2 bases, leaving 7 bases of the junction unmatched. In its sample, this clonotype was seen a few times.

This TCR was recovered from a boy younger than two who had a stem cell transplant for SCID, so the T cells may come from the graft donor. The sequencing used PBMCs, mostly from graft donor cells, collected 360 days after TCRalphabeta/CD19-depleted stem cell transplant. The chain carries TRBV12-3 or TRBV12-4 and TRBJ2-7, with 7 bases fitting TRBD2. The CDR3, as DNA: TGTGCCAGCAGTTTATGGCGCGGGGGTGGCTCCTACGAGCAGTACTTC. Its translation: CASSLWRGGGSYEQYF.